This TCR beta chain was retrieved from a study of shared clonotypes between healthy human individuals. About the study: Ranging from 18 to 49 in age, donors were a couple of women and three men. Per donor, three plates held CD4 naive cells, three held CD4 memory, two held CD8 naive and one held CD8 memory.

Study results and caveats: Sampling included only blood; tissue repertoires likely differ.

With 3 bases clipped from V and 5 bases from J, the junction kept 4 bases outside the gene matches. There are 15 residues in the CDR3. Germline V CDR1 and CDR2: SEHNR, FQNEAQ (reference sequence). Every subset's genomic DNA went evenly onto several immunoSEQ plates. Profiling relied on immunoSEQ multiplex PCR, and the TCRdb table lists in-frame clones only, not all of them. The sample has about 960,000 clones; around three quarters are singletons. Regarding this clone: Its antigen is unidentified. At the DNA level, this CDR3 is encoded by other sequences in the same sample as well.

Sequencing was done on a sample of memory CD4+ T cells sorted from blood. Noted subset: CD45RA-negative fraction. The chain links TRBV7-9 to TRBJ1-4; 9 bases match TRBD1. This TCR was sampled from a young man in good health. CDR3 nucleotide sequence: TGTGCCAGCAGCTTGGGACAGGGACCAAATGAAAAACTGTTTTTT. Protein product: CASSLGQGPNEKLFF.